A selection of T cell receptor beta chains follows, all from one sample in a study of cytomegalovirus exposure and HLA in healthy donors. Using immunoSEQ multiplex PCR, the repertoire was profiled, and TCRdb retains in-frame clones only, with some absent. The table lists around 100,000 clones, 74% of them singletons. The sequenced material came from PBMCs. These receptors originate from a man aged 45-65 years in good health and CMV-seropositive. CDR3s include the opening cysteine and the closing phenylalanine or tryptophan. The D gene is left open where the match is weak. Some rows have no size entry. The others give once, few or many, or a class for an expanded clone.

D,J,size,V,DNA,CDR3
TRBD1,TRBJ2-3,.,TRBV6-6,TGTGCCAGCAGTACGCGGACAGGCACGCAGTATTTT,CASSTRTGTQYF
.,TRBJ1-1,.,TRBV30,TGTGCCTGGAGTGCCCGACAGTACACTGAAGCTTTCTTT,CAWSARQYTEAFF
TRBD2,TRBJ2-3,.,TRBV5-1,TGCGCCAGCAGCGTTGGACTAGCGGGAGGATCAGATACGCAGTATTTT,CASSVGLAGGSDTQYF
.,TRBJ2-1,.,TRBV19,TGTGCCAGTACCTTGGGGGGGGCTGATGAGCAGTTCTTC,CASTLGGADEQFF
TRBD1,TRBJ2-1,.,TRBV5-4,TGTGCCAGCAGCCTGGGGGTGGGACAGGGGGCCTACAATGAGCAGTTCTTC,CASSLGVGQGAYNEQFF
TRBD1,TRBJ1-2,.,TRBV11-2,TGTGCCAGCAGCTTAGATTCAGGGGGCTATGGCTACACCTTC,CASSLDSGGYGYTF
.,TRBJ2-7,.,TRBV2,TGTGCCAGCAGTGAGCAGGCTTACTCCTACGAGCAGTACTTC,CASSEQAYSYEQYF
TRBD2,TRBJ2-5,.,TRBV7-3,TGTGCCAGCAGCTTGGGACTAGCGGCCCCCGGGACCCAGTACTTC,CASSLGLAAPGTQYF
.,TRBJ2-1,.,TRBV5-6,TGTGCCAGCAGCTCGGCTGGATCCAGGCATGAGCAGTTCTTC,CASSSAGSRHEQFF
.,TRBJ2-5,.,TRBV6-5,TGTGCCAGCAAGGGAGATCCTGGCGGGGAGACCCAGTACTTC,CASKGDPGGETQYF
.,TRBJ2-2,.,TRBV4-1,TGCGCCAGCAGCCGTGACACCGTCACCGGGGAGCTGTTTTTT,CASSRDTVTGELFF
.,TRBJ2-7,.,TRBV7-2,TGTGCCAGCAGCTTAGCCTATGGCTCCTACGAGCAGTACTTC,CASSLAYGSYEQYF
TRBD1,TRBJ1-4,few,TRBV2,TGTGCCAGCAGTACGGGACAGGCAAAACTGTTTTTT,CASSTGQAKLFF
.,TRBJ1-2,.,TRBV5-1,TGCGCCAGCAGCTTGGTCCTTTCGGGGTCCTATGGCTACACCTTC,CASSLVLSGSYGYTF
TRBD1,TRBJ2-2,.,TRBV10-3,TGTGCCATCAGTGAGATGACAGGGTGGGCCGGGGAGCTGTTTTTT,CAISEMTGWAGELFF
.,TRBJ2-2,.,TRBV5-1,TGCGCCAGCAGCGAGGGCCCGAACACCGGGGAGCTGTTTTTT,CASSEGPNTGELFF
.,TRBJ2-5,.,TRBV5-1,TGCGCCAGCAGCTTGGCCGGGATGGGGGAGACCCAGTACTTC,CASSLAGMGETQYF
TRBD2,TRBJ2-7,.,TRBV11-2,TGTGCCAGCAGCTTCCTAGCGGGTCCCTACGAGCAGTACTTC,CASSFLAGPYEQYF
.,TRBJ2-2,few,TRBV18,TGTGCCAGCTCGATGGAGGGGACCGGGGAGCTGTTTTTT,CASSMEGTGELFF
.,TRBJ2-2,.,TRBV16,TGTGCCAGCAGCCAATCGAGCACCGGGGAGCTGTTTTTT,CASSQSSTGELFF